This T cell receptor (beta chain) was recorded in a study of blood T cell repertoires in COVID-19. Looking at the study overall: T cells, B-cell-depleted T cells, or PBMCs supplied cDNA or gDNA.

Sequencing was performed with immunoSEQ multiplex PCR; in TCRdb, only in-frame clones are kept and a portion is missing. The sample has about 360,000 clones, 75% to 90% seen once. From germline, CDR1 is MNHEY and CDR2 SMNVEV (reference sequence). V lost 5 bases to trimming and J lost 7 bases; unmatched junction nucleotides: 13. The CDR3 extends over 15 amino acids. This chain links TRBV27 with TRBJ2-7, with 8 bases aligning to TRBD1. The clonotype was recovered from a woman aged 55-70 years with COVID-19, enrolled during active disease. The sample comprised peripheral blood. CDR3 protein: CASSPLLDRGKEQYF. CDR3 DNA sequence: TGTGCCAGCAGTCCCCTCCTCGACAGGGGAAAGGAGCAGTACTTC.